A selection of T cell receptor beta chains follows, all from one sample in a study of esophageal squamous cell carcinoma under preoperative chemotherapy. In TCRdb, the PCR reads were re-called with MiXCR into one record per CDR3 protein. This table has 30,000 to 35,000 distinct CDR3 sequences, under 60% appearing once. This specimen was taken from a patient given preoperative chemotherapy. The receptors come from a human donor with esophageal squamous cell carcinoma. The donor label of this sample is uncertain. CDR3s include the opening cysteine and the closing phenylalanine or tryptophan. D genes are given only for firm matches. Where a row states a size, it is once, few, many or the class of an expanded clone; other rows omit it.

D gene	clone size	V gene	J gene	CDR3 DNA	CDR3 protein
NA	many	TRBV6-4	TRBJ2-5	TGTGCCGCCAGGGTCGGGGTTTCCCATAAGACCCAGTACTTC	CAARVGVSHKTQYF
NA	once	TRBV7-8	TRBJ2-3	TGTGCCAGCAGCGGCCTAGAGGCTGCAAACACAGAGACGCAGTATTTT	CASSGLEAANTETQYF
NA	NA	TRBV6-1	TRBJ2-1	TGTGCCAGCCATCGTGTGAGCACAGATGAGCAGTTCTTC	CASHRVSTDEQFF
NA	NA	TRBV7-9	TRBJ2-5	TGTGCCAGCAGCTTAGTGGGTGAAGGAGAGACCCAGTACTTC	CASSLVGEGETQYF
NA	NA	TRBV19	TRBJ1-1	TGTGCCAGTAGTATGTATGGGGGAATGAACACTGAAGCTTTCTTT	CASSMYGGMNTEAFF
NA	few	TRBV7-2	TRBJ2-5	TGTGCCAGCAGCTTAGGAGGGTCTAGCTGGGAGCAGTACTTC	CASSLGGSSWEQYF
TRBD1	medium-sized	TRBV6-5	TRBJ2-1	TGTGCCAGCAGTTACTCTTTTCCTGACAGGGAATCTGGCAATGAGCAGTTCTTC	CASSYSFPDRESGNEQFF
NA	NA	TRBV7-9	TRBJ2-3	TGTGCCAGCAGCTTGGGGCCAGGAACCACAAACACGCAGTATTTC	CASSLGPGTTNTQYF
TRBD2	many	TRBV7-2	TRBJ2-5	TGTGCCAGCAGCTTAGTGGTAGCGGGGGGGCCGGACCAAGAGACCCAGTACTTC	CASSLVVAGGPDQETQYF
TRBD1	few	TRBV20-1	TRBJ2-7	TGCAGTGCTAGACCCGAGGGACAGAACTACGAGCAGTACTTC	CSARPEGQNYEQYF
NA	medium-sized	TRBV7-8	TRBJ2-3	TGTGCCAGCAGCTCAGGACAGACCGCTTATACGCAGTATTTT	CASSSGQTAYTQYF
NA	medium-sized	TRBV7-8	TRBJ2-1	TGTGCCAGCAGGGGACCCACCGGGAACAATGAGCAGTTCTTC	CASRGPTGNNEQFF
NA	NA	TRBV12-5	TRBJ1-6	TGTGCTAGTGGTTTGTCTGGAGCCGGTAATTCACCCCTCCACTTT	CASGLSGAGNSPLHF
NA	NA	TRBV6-1	TRBJ2-4	TGTGCCAGCAGGCCTACGGGGCTGCGAGCCAAAGATACTCAGTACTTC	CASRPTGLRAKDTQYF
TRBD2	NA	TRBV7-6	TRBJ2-3	TGTGCCAGCAGCTTAGTTATTAGCGGGGGTGCGAACACCGGGAAGCAGTATTTT	CASSLVISGGANTGKQYF
TRBD2	NA	TRBV7-6	TRBJ2-4	TGTGCGAGCAGCTTCTCGGGCGGGGGATTCACAGACACTCAGTACTTC	CASSFSGGGFTDTQYF
NA	NA	TRBV19	TRBJ2-6	TGTGCCAGTAGTGGTTCTGGGGCCAACGTCCTGACTTTC	CASSGSGANVLTF
NA	once	TRBV7-2	TRBJ2-3	TGTGCGGGCAGCTGGGACCGTAGCACAGAGACCCAGTATTTT	CAGSWDRSTETQYF
TRBD2	NA	TRBV25-1	TRBJ2-3	TGTGCCAGCAGTGATCCGGGACTAGCGGGGGACCTCCAGTATTTC	CASSDPGLAGDLQYF
TRBD2	NA	TRBV7-2	TRBJ2-4	TGTGGCAGCGGCTCGGGGGGGGGGGCCAAAAACACGCAGTATTTC	CGSGSGGGAKNTQYF
TRBD2	few	TRBV11-2	TRBJ2-7	TGTGCCAGCAGCTTAGTTCGGGCTAGCGGGAGCTACGAGCAGTACTTC	CASSLVRASGSYEQYF
TRBD1	NA	TRBV7-2	TRBJ2-5	TGTGCCAGCAGCTTCAGGGGGCGGCAAGAGACCCAGTACTTC	CASSFRGRQETQYF
NA	NA	TRBV12-3/TRBV12-4	TRBJ2-3	TGTGCCAGCACTGCGGGGGCATCCACAGATACGCAGTATTTT	CASTAGASTDTQYF
NA	few	TRBV19	TRBJ2-5	TGTGCCAGTAGTATCCAGGATGGAAGAGAGACCCAGTACTTC	CASSIQDGRETQYF
TRBD2	NA	TRBV7-8	TRBJ2-5	TGTGCCAGCAGCGCTAGCGGGGCCTACAATGAGCAGTACTTC	CASSASGAYNEQYF
NA	many	TRBV24-1	TRBJ2-7	TGTGCCACCAGTAGATGGACGTGCTACGAGCAGTACTTC	CATSRWTCYEQYF
NA	NA	TRBV7-2	TRBJ2-3	TGTGCCAGCAGGGGGCAGCGTGGCAAAAACACTCAGTATTTC	CASRGQRGKNTQYF
TRBD2	NA	TRBV11-3	TRBJ2-3	TGTGCCAGCAGCTTCGAAGCGGGGACGGGGAATAAAGATACTCAGTATTTC	CASSFEAGTGNKDTQYF
NA	NA	TRBV7-2	TRBJ2-3	TGTGCCAGCAGCTTGGGGATGGGGGACACAAATACGCAGTACTTT	CASSLGMGDTNTQYF
TRBD1	NA	TRBV27	TRBJ2-1	TGTGCCAGCAGTTTAACCGGGACAGCAATGATTGAGCAGTTCTTC	CASSLTGTAMIEQFF
NA	NA	TRBV7-9	TRBJ2-5	TGTGCCAGCAGCTTTCTCCCGCGGACCCAGTACTTC	CASSFLPRTQYF
NA	NA	TRBV7-8	TRBJ2-4	TGTGTGAGCCGCAACCCGGGGCTGTGGGCCAGAGACATTCAGTACTTC	CVSRNPGLWARDIQYF
NA	NA	TRBV7-2	TRBJ2-5	TGTGCCGGGGGAGTCGGGGGGCGGGACACAGAGACCCAGTACTTC	CAGGVGGRDTETQYF
TRBD2	many	TRBV6-5	TRBJ2-3	TGTGCCAGCAGTTACATTGGCGGGGGGGCATCAGATACGCAGTATTTT	CASSYIGGGASDTQYF
TRBD1	few	TRBV27	TRBJ1-4	TGTGCCAGCAGTGGCGGACAGGGCTCCGCAACTAATGAAAAACTGTTTTTT	CASSGGQGSATNEKLFF
NA	NA	TRBV7-9	TRBJ2-4	TGTGCCAGCAGCTCGGGGCCGGGGGGCAAAGACATGCAGTACTTC	CASSSGPGGKDMQYF
NA	many	TRBV11-2	TRBJ1-1	TGTGCCAGCACGACCGGGCGGACTGAAGCTTTCTTT	CASTTGRTEAFF
TRBD2	NA	TRBV5-4	TRBJ2-1	TGTGCCAGCAGCCCGAGACTAGCGGGGGGGCATTTGAATGAGCAGTTCTTC	CASSPRLAGGHLNEQFF
TRBD2	medium-sized	TRBV12-3/TRBV12-4	TRBJ2-1	TGTGCCAGCAGTTTACTAGCGGGGGGCCCCCGGGGGCAGTTCTTC	CASSLLAGGPRGQFF
TRBD2	NA	TRBV7-2	TRBJ2-5	TGTCCCAGGGGCTATTGCGGGGCTAGCGGGGTCCCTAACCAAGAGACCCAGTACTTC	CPRGYCGASGVPNQETQYF
TRBD2	many	TRBV7-2	TRBJ2-5	TGTGCCAGCAAGCCCGGAGCGGGAGAAGAGACCCAGTACTTC	CASKPGAGEETQYF
NA	many	TRBV7-2	TRBJ1-1	TGTGCCAGCAGCTTATCCCCGAGCGGGGTCACTGAAGCTTTCTTT	CASSLSPSGVTEAFF
TRBD2	once	TRBV12-3/TRBV12-4	TRBJ2-3	TGTGCCAGCAGTTGCGGCCCGGGGCGGGGGGCCACAGATACGCAGTACTTT	CASSCGPGRGATDTQYF
TRBD2	NA	TRBV6-1	TRBJ2-5	TGTGCCAGCAGGGGGAACCGGGGGGGTGGCGCAGAGACCCAGTACTTC	CASRGNRGGGAETQYF
NA	many	TRBV7-8	TRBJ2-3	TGTGCCAGCAGTCGTGCCATTTCCACAGATACGCAGTATTTT	CASSRAISTDTQYF
NA	NA	TRBV7-2	TRBJ2-5	TGTCCCGGGGGCCGGGACCCAGAGACCCAGTACTTC	CPGGRDPETQYF
NA	NA	TRBV11-3	TRBJ2-5	TGTGCCAGCAGCTTGGGAGCCGGGGCCCGGGATGTAGATACCCAGTACTTC	CASSLGAGARDVDTQYF
TRBD2	few	TRBV12-5	TRBJ2-3	TGTGCTAGTGGCTCTAGCGGGATGGTCACAGATACGCAGTATTTT	CASGSSGMVTDTQYF
TRBD2	few	TRBV6-2/TRBV6-3	TRBJ2-5	TGTGCCAGCAGCCGACTAGCGGGGGGTGGCTACAATGAGCAGTACTTC	CASSRLAGGGYNEQYF
NA	NA	TRBV11-1	TRBJ2-7	TGTGCCAGCAGCCCTAGGGGGTGGGGGGGACTCTACAATGAGCAGTACTTC	CASSPRGWGGLYNEQYF
NA	many	TRBV6-2/TRBV6-3	TRBJ2-7	TGTGCCAGCACTAACTCCTACGAGCAGTACTTC	CASTNSYEQYF
NA	NA	TRBV5-1	TRBJ2-1	TGCGCCAGCAGCTTGGCTGCGGAGGGTGAGCAGTTCTTC	CASSLAAEGEQFF
TRBD2	NA	TRBV6-1	TRBJ2-3	TGTGCCAGCAGGAGACACCCGGGACTAGCGGATAGAAACACAGATACGCAGTATTTT	CASRRHPGLADRNTDTQYF
NA	NA	TRBV7-3	TRBJ2-3	TGTGCCGCGGGCCAAGGGGGTCGTGGCCCAGATACCCAGTATTTT	CAAGQGGRGPDTQYF
NA	many	TRBV11-3	TRBJ1-1	TGTGCCAGCAGCTTAGGAGGGGCGCACACTGAAGCTTTCTTT	CASSLGGAHTEAFF
TRBD2	many	TRBV10-3	TRBJ2-3	TGTGCCATCAGTGAGTCCGGGCGGGGGGACACAGATACGCAGTATTTT	CAISESGRGDTDTQYF
NA	NA	TRBV6-1	TRBJ2-3	TGTGCGAGCAGTCGGGGCCTAGCCCTAGAGACGCAGTACTTT	CASSRGLALETQYF
NA	NA	TRBV10-3	TRBJ2-3	TGTGCCACCACGAGGGGGAACACAGATACGCAGTACTTT	CATTRGNTDTQYF